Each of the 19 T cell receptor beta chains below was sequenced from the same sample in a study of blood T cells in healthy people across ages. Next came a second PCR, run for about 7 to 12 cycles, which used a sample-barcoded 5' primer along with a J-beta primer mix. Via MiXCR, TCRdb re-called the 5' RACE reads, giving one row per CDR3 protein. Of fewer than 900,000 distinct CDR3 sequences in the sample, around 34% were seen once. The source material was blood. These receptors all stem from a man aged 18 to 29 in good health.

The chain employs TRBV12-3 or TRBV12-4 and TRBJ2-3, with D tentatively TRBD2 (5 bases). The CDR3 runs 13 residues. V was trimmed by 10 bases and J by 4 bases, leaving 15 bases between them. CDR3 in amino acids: CANNLGSADTQYF. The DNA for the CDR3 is TGTGCCAACAATCTGGGGAGCGCAGATACGCAGTATTTT.

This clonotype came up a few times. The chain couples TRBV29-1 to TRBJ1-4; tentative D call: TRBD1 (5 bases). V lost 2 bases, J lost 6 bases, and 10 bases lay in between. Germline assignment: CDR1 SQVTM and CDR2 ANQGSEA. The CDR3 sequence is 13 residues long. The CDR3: CSVEWDSDEKLFF. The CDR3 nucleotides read TGCAGCGTTGAATGGGACTCAGATGAAAAACTGTTTTTT.

CDR3 sequence: CASREGRSTNEKLFF. In DNA form, the CDR3 reads TGTGCCAGCAGAGAGGGGAGATCAACTAATGAAAAACTGTTTTTT. The V and J genes are TRBV6-6 and TRBJ1-4, with D tentatively TRBD1 (5 bases). Trimming removed 6 bases from V and 0 bases from J, with 11 bases in between. From germline, CDR1 is MNHNY and CDR2 SVGAGI (reference sequence). CDR3 length: 15 residues.

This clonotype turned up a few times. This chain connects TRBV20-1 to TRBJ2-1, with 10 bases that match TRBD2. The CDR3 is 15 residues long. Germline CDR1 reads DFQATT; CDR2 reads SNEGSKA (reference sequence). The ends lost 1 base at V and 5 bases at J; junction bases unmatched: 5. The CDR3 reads CSARVSGGVDNEQFF. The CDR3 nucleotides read TGCAGTGCTAGAGTCAGCGGGGGGGTAGACAATGAGCAGTTCTTC.

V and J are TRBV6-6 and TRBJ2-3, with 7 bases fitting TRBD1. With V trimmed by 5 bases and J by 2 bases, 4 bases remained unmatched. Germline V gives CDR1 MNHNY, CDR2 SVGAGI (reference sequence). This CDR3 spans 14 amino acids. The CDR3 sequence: CASSKGQSTDTQYF. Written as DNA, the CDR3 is TGTGCCAGCAGTAAGGGACAGTCCACAGATACGCAGTATTTT.

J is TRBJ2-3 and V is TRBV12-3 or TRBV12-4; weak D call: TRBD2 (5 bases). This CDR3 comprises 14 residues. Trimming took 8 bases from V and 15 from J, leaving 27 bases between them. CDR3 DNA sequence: TGTGCCAGCTCTACTGGGGAGAACACAGATATGCAATATTTT. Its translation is CASSTGENTDMQYF.

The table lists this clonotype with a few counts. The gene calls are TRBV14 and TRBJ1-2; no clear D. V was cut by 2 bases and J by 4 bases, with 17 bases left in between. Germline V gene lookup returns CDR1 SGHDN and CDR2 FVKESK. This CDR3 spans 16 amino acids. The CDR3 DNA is TGTGCCAGCAGCCAAATTCGACGGCTACAACTCTATGGCTACACCTTC. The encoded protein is CASSQIRRLQLYGYTF.

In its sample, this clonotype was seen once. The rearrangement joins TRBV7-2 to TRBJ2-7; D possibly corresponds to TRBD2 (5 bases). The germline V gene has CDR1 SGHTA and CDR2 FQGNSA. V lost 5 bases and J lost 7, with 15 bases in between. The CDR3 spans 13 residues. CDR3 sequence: CASSPPRTSEQYF. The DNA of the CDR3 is TGTGCCAGCAGCCCCCCCAGGACTTCGGAGCAGTACTTC.

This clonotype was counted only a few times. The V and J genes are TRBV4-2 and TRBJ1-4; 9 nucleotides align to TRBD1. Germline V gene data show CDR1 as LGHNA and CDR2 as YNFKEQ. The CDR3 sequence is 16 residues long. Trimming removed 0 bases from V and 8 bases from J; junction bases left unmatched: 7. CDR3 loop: CASSQDWGQGMEKLFF. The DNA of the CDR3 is TGTGCCAGCAGCCAAGATTGGGGACAGGGAATGGAAAAACTGTTTTTT.

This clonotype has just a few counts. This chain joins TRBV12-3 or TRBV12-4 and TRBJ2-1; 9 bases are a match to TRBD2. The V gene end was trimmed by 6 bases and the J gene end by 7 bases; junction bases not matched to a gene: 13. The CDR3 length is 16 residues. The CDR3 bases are TGTGCCAGCAGCCATAATAGCGGGGGATTAAATAATGAGCAGTTCTTC. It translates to CASSHNSGGLNNEQFF.

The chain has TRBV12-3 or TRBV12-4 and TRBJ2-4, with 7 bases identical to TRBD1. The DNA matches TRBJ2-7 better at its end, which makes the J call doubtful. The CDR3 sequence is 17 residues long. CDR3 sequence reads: CASSLFSGTALPYEQYF. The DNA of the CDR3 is TGTGCCAGCAGTTTATTCTCCGGGACAGCGTTACCCTACGAGCAGTACTTC.

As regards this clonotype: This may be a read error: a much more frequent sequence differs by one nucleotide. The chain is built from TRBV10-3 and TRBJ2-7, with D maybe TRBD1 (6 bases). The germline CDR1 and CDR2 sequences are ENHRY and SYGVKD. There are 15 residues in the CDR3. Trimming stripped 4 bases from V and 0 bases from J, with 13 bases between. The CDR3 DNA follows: TGTGCCATCAGTGCCTCGGGACAAAGCTCCTACGAGCAGTACTTC. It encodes CAISASGQSSYEQYF.

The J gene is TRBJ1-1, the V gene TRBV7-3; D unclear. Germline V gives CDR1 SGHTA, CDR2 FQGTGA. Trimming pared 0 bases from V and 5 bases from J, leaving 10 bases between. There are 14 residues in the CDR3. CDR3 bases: TGTGCCAGCAGCTTAACGTCGACGGAAACTGAAGCTTTCTTT. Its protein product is CASSLTSTETEAFF. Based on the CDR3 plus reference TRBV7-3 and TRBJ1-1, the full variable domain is GAGVSQTPSNKVTEKGKYVELRCDPISGHTALYWYRQSLGQGPEFLIYFQGTGAADDSGLPNDRFFAVRPEGSVSTLKIQRTERGDSAVYLCASSLTSTETEAFFGQGTRLTVV.

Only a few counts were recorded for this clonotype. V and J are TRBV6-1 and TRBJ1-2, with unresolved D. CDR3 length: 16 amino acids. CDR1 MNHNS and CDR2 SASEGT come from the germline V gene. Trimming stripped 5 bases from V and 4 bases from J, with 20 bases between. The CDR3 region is CASSQEQRPHLYGYTF. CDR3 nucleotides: TGTGCCAGCAGTCAAGAACAGCGACCCCATCTCTATGGCTACACCTTC.

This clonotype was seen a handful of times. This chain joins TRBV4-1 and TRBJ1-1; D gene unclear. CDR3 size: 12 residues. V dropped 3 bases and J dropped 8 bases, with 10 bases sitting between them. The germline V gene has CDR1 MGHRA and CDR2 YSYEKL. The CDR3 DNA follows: TGCGCCAGCAGCCAGATACCCGGGGAAGCTTTCTTT. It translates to CASSQIPGEAFF.

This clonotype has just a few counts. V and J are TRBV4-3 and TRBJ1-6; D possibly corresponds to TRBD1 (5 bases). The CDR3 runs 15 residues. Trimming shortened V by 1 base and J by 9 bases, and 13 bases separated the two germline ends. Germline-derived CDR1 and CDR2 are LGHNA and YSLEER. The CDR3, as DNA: TGCGCCAGCAGCCAAGGACCGGGACTCGGTTCACCCCTCCACTTT. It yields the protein CASSQGPGLGSPLHF.

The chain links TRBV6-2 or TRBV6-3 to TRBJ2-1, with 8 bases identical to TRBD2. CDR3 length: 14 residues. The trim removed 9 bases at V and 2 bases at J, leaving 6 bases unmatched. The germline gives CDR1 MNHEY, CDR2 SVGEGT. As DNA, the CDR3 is TGTGCCAGTTCACTAGCGGATACCTACAATGAGCAGTTCTTC. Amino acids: CASSLADTYNEQFF.

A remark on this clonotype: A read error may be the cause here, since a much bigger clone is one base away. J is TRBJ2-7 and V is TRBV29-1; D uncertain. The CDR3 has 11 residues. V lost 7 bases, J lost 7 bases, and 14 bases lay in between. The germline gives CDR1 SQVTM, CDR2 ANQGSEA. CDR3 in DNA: TGCAGCGCTGACATCTACAATGAGCAGTACTTC. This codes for CSADIYNEQYF.

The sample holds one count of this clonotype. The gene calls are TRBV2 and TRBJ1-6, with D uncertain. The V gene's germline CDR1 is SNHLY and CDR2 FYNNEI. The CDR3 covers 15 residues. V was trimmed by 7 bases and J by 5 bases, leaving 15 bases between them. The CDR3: CASKVGNRNNSPLHF. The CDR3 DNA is TGTGCCAGCAAGGTGGGAAACAGAAATAATTCACCCCTCCACTTT.